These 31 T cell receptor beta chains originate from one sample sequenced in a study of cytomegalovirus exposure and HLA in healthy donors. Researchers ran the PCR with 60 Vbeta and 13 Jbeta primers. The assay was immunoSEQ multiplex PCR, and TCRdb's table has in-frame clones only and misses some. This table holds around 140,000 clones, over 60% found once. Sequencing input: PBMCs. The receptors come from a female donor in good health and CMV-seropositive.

The CDR3 loop is CASSERQGANSPLHF. CDR3 coding DNA: TGTGCCAGCAGTGAACGACAGGGGGCTAATTCACCCCTCCACTTT. The V gene is TRBV2, the J gene TRBJ1-6; 10 nucleotides match TRBD1. Trimming cost V 2 bases and J 6 bases; bases outside gene matches: 1. The CDR3 covers 15 residues. Germline loops: CDR1 SNHLY, CDR2 FYNNEI.

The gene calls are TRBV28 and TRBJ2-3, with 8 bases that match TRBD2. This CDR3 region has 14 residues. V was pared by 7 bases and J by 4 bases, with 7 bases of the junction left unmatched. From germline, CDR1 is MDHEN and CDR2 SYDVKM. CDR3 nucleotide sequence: TGTGCCAGCAACCCAGCGGGAGCAGCAGATACGCAGTATTTT. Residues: CASNPAGAADTQYF. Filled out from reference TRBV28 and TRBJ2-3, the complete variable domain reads DVKVTQSSRYLVKRTGEKVFLECVQDMDHENMFWYRQDPGLGLRLIYFSYDVKMKEKGDIPEGYSVSREKKERFSLILESASTNQTSMYLCASNPAGAADTQYFGPGTRLTVL.

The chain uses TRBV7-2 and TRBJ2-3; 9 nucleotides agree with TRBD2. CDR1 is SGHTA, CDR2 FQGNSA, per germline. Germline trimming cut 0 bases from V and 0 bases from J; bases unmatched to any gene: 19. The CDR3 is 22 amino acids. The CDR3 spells CASSLARWSGTSGWKSTDTQYF. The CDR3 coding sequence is TGTGCCAGCAGCTTAGCGCGATGGTCTGGTACTAGCGGGTGGAAAAGCACAGATACGCAGTATTTT.

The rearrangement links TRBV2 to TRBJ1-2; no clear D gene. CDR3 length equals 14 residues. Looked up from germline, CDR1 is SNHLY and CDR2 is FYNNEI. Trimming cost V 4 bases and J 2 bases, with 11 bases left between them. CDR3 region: CASSAYAGNYGYTF. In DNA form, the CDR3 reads TGTGCCAGCAGTGCGTACGCGGGAAACTATGGCTACACCTTC.

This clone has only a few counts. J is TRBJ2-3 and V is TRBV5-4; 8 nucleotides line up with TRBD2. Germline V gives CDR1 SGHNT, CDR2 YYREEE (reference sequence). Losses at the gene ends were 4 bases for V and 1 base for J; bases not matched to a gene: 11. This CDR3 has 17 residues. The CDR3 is CASSPGSGRGRTDTQYF. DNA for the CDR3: TGTGCCAGCAGCCCAGGAAGCGGGAGAGGTCGCACAGATACGCAGTATTTT.

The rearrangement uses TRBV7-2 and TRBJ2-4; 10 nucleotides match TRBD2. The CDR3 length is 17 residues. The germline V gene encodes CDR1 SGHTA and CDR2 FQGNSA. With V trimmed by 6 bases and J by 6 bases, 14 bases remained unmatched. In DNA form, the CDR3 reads TGTGCCAGCAGTCGAGCGGGGGGGCGAGGGGTGGGAAACATTCAGTACTTC. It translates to CASSRAGGRGVGNIQYF.

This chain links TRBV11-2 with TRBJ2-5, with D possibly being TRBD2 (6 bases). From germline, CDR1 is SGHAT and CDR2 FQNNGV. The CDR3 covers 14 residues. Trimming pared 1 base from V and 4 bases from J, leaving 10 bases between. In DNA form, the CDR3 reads TGTGCCAGCAGCTTAGCCGCGGGAACAGAGACCCAGTACTTC. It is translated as CASSLAAGTETQYF. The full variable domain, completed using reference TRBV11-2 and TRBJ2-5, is EAGVAQSPRYKIIEKRQSVAFWCNPISGHATLYWYQQILGQGPKLLIQFQNNGVVDDSQLPKDRFSAERLKGVDSTLKIQPAKLEDSAVYLCASSLAAGTETQYFGPGTRLLVL.

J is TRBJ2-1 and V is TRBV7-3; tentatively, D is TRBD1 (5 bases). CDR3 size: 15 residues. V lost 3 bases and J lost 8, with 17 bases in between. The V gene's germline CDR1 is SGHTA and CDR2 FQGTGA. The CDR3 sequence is CASSFDLGAIDEQFF. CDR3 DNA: TGTGCCAGCAGCTTTGACCTTGGGGCCATTGATGAGCAGTTCTTC.

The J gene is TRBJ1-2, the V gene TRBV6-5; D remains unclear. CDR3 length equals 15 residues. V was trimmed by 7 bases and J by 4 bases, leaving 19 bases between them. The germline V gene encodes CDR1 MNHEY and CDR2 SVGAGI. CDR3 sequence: CASTPGQLLTYGYTF. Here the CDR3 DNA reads TGTGCCAGCACCCCTGGGCAGCTTCTTACCTATGGCTACACCTTC.

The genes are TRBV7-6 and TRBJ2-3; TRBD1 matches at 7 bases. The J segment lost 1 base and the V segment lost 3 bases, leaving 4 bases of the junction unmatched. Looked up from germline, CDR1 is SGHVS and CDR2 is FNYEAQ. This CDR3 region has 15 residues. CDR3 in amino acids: CASSFWQGGTDTQYF. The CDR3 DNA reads TGTGCCAGCAGCTTCTGGCAGGGGGGCACAGATACGCAGTATTTT.

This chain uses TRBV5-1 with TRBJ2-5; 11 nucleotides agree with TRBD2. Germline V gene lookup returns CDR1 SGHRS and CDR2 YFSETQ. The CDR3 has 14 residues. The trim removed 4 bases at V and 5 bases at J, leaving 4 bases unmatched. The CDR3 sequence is CASSITSGSETQYF. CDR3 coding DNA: TGCGCCAGCAGCATTACTAGCGGGAGTGAGACCCAGTACTTC.

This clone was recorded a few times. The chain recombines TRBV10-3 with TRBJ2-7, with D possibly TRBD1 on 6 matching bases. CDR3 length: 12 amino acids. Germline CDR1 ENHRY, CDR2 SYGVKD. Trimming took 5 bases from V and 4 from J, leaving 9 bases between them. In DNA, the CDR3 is TGTGCCATCAGTATACAGGGATACGAGCAGTACTTC. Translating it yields CAISIQGYEQYF.

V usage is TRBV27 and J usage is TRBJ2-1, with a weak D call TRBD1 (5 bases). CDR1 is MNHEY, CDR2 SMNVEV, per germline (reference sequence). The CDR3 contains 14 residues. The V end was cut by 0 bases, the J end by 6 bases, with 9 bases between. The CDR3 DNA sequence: TGTGCCAGCAGTTTATCCCGACAGAGCAATGAGCAGTTCTTC. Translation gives CASSLSRQSNEQFF.

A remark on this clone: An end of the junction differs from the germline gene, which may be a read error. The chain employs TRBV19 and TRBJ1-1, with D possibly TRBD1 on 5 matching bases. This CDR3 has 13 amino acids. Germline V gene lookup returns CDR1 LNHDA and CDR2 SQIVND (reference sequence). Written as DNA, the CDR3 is TGTGCCAGTAGTCCCCGGGGGAACGCTGAAGCTTTCTTT. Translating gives CASSPRGNAEAFF.

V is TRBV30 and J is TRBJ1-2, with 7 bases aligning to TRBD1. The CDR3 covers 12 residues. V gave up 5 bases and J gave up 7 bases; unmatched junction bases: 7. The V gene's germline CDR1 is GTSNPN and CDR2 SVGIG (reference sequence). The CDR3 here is CAWSEQGFGYTF. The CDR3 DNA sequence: TGTGCCTGGTCAGAACAGGGGTTTGGCTACACCTTC.

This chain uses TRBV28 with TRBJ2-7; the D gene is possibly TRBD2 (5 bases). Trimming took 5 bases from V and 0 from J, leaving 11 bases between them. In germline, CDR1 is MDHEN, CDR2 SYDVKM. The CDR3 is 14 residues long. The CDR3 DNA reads TGTGCCAGCAGTCTCCCCGGGAACTCCTACGAGCAGTACTTC. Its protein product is CASSLPGNSYEQYF.

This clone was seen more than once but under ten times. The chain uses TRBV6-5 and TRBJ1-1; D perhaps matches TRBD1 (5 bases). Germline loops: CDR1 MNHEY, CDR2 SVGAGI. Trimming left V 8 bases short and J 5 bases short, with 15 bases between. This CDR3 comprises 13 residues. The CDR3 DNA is TGTGCCAGCGGCAGGGCGAAGCCAACTGAAGCTTTCTTT. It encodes CASGRAKPTEAFF.

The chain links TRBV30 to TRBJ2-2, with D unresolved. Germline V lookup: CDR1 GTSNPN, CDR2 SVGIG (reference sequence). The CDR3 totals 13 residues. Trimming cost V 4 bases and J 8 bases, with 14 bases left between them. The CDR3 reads CAWNLEVFGELFF. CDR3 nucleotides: TGTGCCTGGAATCTAGAAGTTTTTGGGGAGCTGTTTTTT.

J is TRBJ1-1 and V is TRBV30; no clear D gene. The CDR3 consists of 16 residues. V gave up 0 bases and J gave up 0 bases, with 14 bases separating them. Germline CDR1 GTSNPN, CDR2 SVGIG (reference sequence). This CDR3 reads CAWSVPGTTLNTEAFF. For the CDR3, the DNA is TGTGCCTGGAGTGTACCCGGCACGACACTGAACACTGAAGCTTTCTTT.

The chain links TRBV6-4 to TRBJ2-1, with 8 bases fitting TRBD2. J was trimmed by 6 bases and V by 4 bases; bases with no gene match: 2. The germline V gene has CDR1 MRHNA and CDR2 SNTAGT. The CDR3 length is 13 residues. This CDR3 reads CASSAGTSNEQFF. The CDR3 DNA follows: TGTGCCAGCAGTGCCGGGACTAGCAATGAGCAGTTCTTC.

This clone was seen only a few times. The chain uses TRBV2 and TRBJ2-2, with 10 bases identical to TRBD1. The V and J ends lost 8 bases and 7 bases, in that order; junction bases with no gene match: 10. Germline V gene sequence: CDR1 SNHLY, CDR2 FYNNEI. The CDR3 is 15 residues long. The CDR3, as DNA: TGTGCCAGCCGGGACAGGGGATACTTGAACGGGGAGCTGTTTTTT. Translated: CASRDRGYLNGELFF.

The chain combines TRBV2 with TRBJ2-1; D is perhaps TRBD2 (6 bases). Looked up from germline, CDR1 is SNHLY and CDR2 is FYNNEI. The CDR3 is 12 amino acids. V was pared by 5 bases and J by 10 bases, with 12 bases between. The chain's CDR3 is CASSRGNLEQFF. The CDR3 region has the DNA TGTGCCAGCAGTCGGGGGAACCTCGAGCAGTTCTTC.

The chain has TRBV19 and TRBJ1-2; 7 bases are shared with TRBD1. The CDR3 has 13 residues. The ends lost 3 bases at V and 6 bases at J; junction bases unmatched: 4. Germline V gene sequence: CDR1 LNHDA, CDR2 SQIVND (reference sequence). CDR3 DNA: TGTGCCAGTAGTATCGGTACAGGGGATGGCTACACCTTC. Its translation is CASSIGTGDGYTF.

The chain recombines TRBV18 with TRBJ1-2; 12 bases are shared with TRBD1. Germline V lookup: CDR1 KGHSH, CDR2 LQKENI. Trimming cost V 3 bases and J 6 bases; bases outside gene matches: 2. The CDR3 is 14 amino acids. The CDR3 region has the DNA TGTGCCAGCTCACCCGGGACAGGGGGCGATGGCTACACCTTC. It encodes CASSPGTGGDGYTF.

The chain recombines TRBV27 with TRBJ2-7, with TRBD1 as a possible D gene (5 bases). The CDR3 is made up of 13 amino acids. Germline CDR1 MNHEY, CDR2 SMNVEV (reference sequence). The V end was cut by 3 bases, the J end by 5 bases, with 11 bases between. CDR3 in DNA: TGTGCCAGCAGTTTTTATGGACAAAACGAGCAGTACTTC. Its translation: CASSFYGQNEQYF.

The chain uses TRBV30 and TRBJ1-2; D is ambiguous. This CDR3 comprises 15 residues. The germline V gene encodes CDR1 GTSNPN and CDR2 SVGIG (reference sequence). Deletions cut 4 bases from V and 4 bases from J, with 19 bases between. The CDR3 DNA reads TGTGCCTGGAACGACCAGCGGCTGGGAAGCTATGGCTACACCTTC. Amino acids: CAWNDQRLGSYGYTF.

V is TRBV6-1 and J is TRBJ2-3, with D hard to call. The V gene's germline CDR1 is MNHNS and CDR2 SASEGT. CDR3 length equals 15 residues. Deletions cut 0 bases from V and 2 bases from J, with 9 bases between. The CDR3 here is CASSEAPRYTDTQYF. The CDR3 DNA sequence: TGTGCCAGCAGTGAAGCGCCCAGGTACACAGATACGCAGTATTTT.

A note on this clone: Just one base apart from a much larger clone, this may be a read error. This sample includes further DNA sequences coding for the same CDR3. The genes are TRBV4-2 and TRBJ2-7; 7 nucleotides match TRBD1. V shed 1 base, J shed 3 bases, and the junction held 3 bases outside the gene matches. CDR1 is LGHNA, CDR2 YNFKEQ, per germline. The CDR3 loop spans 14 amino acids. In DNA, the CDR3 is TGTGCCAGCAGCCAAGGTACAGGGGACTACGAGCAGTACTTC. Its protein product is CASSQGTGDYEQYF.

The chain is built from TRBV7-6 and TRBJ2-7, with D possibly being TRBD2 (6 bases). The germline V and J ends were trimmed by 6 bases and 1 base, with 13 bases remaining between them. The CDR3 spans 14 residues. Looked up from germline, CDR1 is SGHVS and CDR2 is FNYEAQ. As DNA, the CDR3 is TGTGCCAGCAGTACACGGCGGGATTCCTACGAGCAGTACTTC. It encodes CASSTRRDSYEQYF.

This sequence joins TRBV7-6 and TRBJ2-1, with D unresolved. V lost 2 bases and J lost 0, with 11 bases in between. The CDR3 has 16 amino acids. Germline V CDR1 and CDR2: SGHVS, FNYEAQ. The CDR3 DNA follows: TGTGCCAGCAGCTTAACTCCGGAGAGCTCCTACAATGAGCAGTTCTTC. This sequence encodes CASSLTPESSYNEQFF.

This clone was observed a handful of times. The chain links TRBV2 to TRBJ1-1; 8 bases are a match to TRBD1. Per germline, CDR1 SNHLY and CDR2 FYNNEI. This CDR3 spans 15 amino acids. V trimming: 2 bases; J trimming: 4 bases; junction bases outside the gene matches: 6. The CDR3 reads CASSENQGAGTEAFF. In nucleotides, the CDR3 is TGTGCCAGCAGTGAAAACCAGGGGGCGGGCACTGAAGCTTTCTTT.